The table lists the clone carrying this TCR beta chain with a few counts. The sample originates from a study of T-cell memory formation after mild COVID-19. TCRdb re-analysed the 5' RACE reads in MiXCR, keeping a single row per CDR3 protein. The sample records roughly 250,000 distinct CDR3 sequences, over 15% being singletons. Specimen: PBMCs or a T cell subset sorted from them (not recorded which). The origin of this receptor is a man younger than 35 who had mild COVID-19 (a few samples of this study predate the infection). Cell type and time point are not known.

The CDR3 loop is CASSRQGAITGELFF. CDR3 nucleotides: TGTGCCAGCAGCAGACAGGGGGCGATCACCGGGGAGCTGTTTTTT. The chain combines TRBV7-8 with TRBJ2-2; TRBD1 matches at 10 bases. The germline V gene encodes CDR1 SGHVS and CDR2 FQNEAQ. With 5 bases clipped from V and 4 bases from J, the junction kept 4 bases outside the gene matches. The CDR3 is 15 amino acids.